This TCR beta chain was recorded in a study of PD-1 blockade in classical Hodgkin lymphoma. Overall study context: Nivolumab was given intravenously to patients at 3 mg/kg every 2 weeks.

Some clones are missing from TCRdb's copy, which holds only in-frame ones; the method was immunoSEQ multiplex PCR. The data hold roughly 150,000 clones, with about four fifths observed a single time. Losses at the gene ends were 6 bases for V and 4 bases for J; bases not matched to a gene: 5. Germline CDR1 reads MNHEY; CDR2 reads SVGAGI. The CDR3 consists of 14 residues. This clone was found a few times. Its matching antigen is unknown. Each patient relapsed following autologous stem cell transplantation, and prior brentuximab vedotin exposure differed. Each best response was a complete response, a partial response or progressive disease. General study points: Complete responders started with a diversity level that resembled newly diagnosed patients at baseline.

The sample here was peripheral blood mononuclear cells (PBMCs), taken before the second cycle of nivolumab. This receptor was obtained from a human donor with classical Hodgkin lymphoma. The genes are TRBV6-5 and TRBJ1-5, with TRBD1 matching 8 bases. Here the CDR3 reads CASRGTGLNQPQHF. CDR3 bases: TGTGCCAGCAGGGGGACAGGTTTAAATCAGCCCCAGCATTTT.